This T cell receptor (beta chain) was sequenced during a study of cytomegalovirus exposure and HLA in healthy donors. Use of 60 Vbeta and 13 Jbeta primers characterized the PCR. TCRdb keeps only in-frame clones here, not all; method: immunoSEQ multiplex PCR. The sample contains 150,000 to 200,000 clones, approximately 80% of which appear only once. Germline V gene data show CDR1 as MGHRA and CDR2 as YSYEKL. The V end lost 8 bases, the J end lost 2 bases, and 15 bases lay between the germline ends. The CDR3 sequence is 15 residues long. V usage is TRBV4-1 and J usage is TRBJ1-4, with D perhaps matching TRBD1 (6 bases). Sequenced: PBMCs. The source of this sequence is a woman between 40 and 50 years old in good health and CMV-seropositive. CDR3 residues: CASEGGLGTNEKLFF. CDR3 DNA: TGCGCCAGCGAGGGGGGGCTCGGGACTAATGAAAAACTGTTTTTT.